A selection of T cell receptor beta chains follows, all from one sample in a study of molecular identifiers for immune sequencing clone quantification. TCRdb recomputed calls from the PCR reads with MiXCR, one row per CDR3 protein. The table has over 600,000 distinct CDR3 sequences, roughly 21% seen once. The material sequenced was naive CD8+ T cells from blood, with Jurkat cell RNA spiked in. The receptors here all came from a human donor in good health. Some libraries in this study had Jurkat cell RNA spiked in. Each CDR3 is given with its conserved first and last residue. The D gene is left open where the match is weak. For some rows the clone size is stated as once, few or many, or as a class when expanded; others skip it.

len: 18
d_gene: .
v_gene: TRBV7-2
abundance: many
j_gene: TRBJ2-6
CDR3aa: CASSPPGHLSSGANVLTF
CDR3nt: TGTGCCAGCAGCCCACCGGGACACCTATCCTCTGGGGCCAACGTCCTGACTTTC

len: 17
d_gene: .
v_gene: TRBV19
abundance: few
j_gene: TRBJ2-2
CDR3aa: CASSRFRDRTNTGELFF
CDR3nt: TGTGCCAGTAGCAGATTTCGTGACAGAACGAACACCGGGGAGCTGTTTTTT

len: 12
d_gene: TRBD1
v_gene: TRBV7-9
abundance: many
j_gene: TRBJ1-1
CDR3aa: CASSAGTGEAFF
CDR3nt: TGTGCCAGCAGCGCCGGGACAGGGGAAGCTTTCTTT

len: 15
d_gene: .
v_gene: TRBV3-1
abundance: many
j_gene: TRBJ2-1
CDR3aa: CASSSRTAAYNEQFF
CDR3nt: TGTGCCAGCAGCTCAAGGACTGCTGCCTACAATGAGCAGTTCTTC

len: 18
d_gene: .
v_gene: TRBV4-3
abundance: few
j_gene: TRBJ2-7
CDR3aa: CASSQERAGIMGFHEQYF
CDR3nt: TGCGCCAGCAGCCAAGAGAGGGCAGGGATAATGGGATTCCACGAGCAGTACTTC

len: 14
d_gene: .
v_gene: TRBV12-3/TRBV12-4
abundance: many
j_gene: TRBJ1-5
CDR3aa: CASSFSRDNQPQHF
CDR3nt: TGTGCCAGCAGTTTTTCCAGAGATAATCAGCCCCAGCATTTT

len: 17
d_gene: .
v_gene: TRBV4-3
abundance: few
j_gene: TRBJ2-3
CDR3aa: CASSQYLPGGSTDTQYF
CDR3nt: TGCGCCAGCAGCCAGTATCTGCCGGGTGGGAGCACAGATACGCAGTATTTT

len: 12
d_gene: .
v_gene: TRBV27
abundance: many
j_gene: TRBJ2-3
CDR3aa: CASSSRSDTQYF
CDR3nt: TGTGCCAGCAGTTCGCGGTCAGATACGCAGTATTTT

len: 16
d_gene: TRBD1
v_gene: TRBV4-1
abundance: many
j_gene: TRBJ2-5
CDR3aa: CASSQPKTGGQETQYF
CDR3nt: TGCGCCAGCAGCCAACCTAAAACAGGGGGTCAAGAGACCCAGTACTTC

len: 16
d_gene: .
v_gene: TRBV7-2
abundance: many
j_gene: TRBJ1-4
CDR3aa: CASSLLHQGGVEKLFF
CDR3nt: TGTGCCAGCAGCTTACTACATCAGGGCGGGGTTGAAAAACTGTTTTTT

len: 20
d_gene: .
v_gene: TRBV7-9
abundance: .
j_gene: TRBJ2-5
CDR3aa: CTSSQKNTSRVWYLQETQYF
CDR3nt: TGTACCAGCAGCCAAAAGAACACCTCCCGTGTGTGGTACCTCCAAGAGACCCAGTACTTC

len: 15
d_gene: .
v_gene: TRBV19
abundance: .
j_gene: TRBJ2-1
CDR3aa: CASSIADATYNEQFF
CDR3nt: TGTGCCAGTAGTATTGCGGACGCTACCTACAATGAGCAGTTCTTC

len: 16
d_gene: TRBD2
v_gene: TRBV20-1
abundance: many
j_gene: TRBJ2-3
CDR3aa: CSVSSRLAGPTDTQYF
CDR3nt: TGCAGTGTCAGTAGCAGACTAGCGGGACCCACAGATACGCAGTATTTT

len: 16
d_gene: TRBD2
v_gene: TRBV10-3
abundance: many
j_gene: TRBJ2-3
CDR3aa: CAISEARLASTDTQYF
CDR3nt: TGTGCCATCAGTGAGGCCCGACTAGCTAGCACAGATACGCAGTATTTT

len: 14
d_gene: .
v_gene: TRBV19
abundance: many
j_gene: TRBJ1-5
CDR3aa: CASSTGMSNQPQHF
CDR3nt: TGTGCCAGTAGTACGGGTATGAGCAATCAGCCCCAGCATTTT

len: 16
d_gene: .
v_gene: TRBV4-1
abundance: many
j_gene: TRBJ2-3
CDR3aa: CASRPEGGFSTDTQYF
CDR3nt: TGCGCCAGCAGACCCGAGGGGGGCTTCAGCACAGATACGCAGTATTTT

len: 14
d_gene: .
v_gene: TRBV7-6
abundance: few
j_gene: TRBJ2-7
CDR3aa: CASSRGISSGEQYF
CDR3nt: TGTGCCAGCAGCCGAGGGATCAGTAGCGGCGAGCAGTACTTC

len: 15
d_gene: TRBD2
v_gene: TRBV28
abundance: .
j_gene: TRBJ2-7
CDR3aa: CASSPRGGGWDEQSF
CDR3nt: TGTGCCAGCAGTCCCCGAGGCGGGGGTTGGGACGAGCAGTCCTTC

len: 16
d_gene: TRBD1
v_gene: TRBV7-9
abundance: many
j_gene: TRBJ2-5
CDR3aa: CASSPGTGGRQETQYF
CDR3nt: TGTGCCAGCAGCCCTGGGACAGGAGGTCGCCAAGAGACCCAGTACTTC

len: 19
d_gene: TRBD2
v_gene: TRBV9
abundance: few
j_gene: TRBJ2-3
CDR3aa: CASSGRGLAGGLGTDTQYF
CDR3nt: TGTGCCAGCAGCGGACGGGGACTAGCGGGGGGGCTCGGCACAGATACGCAGTATTTT

len: 15
d_gene: TRBD1
v_gene: TRBV7-2
abundance: many
j_gene: TRBJ2-7
CDR3aa: CASSFGDRVFYEQYF
CDR3nt: TGTGCCAGCAGCTTCGGGGACAGGGTCTTTTACGAGCAGTACTTC

len: 11
d_gene: .
v_gene: TRBV20-1
abundance: .
j_gene: TRBJ2-5
CDR3aa: CRPGTLRPQYF
CDR3nt: TGCAGGCCGGGGACGTTACGACCCCAGTACTTC